What follows describes a single T cell receptor beta chain. Its cognate antigen is unknown. The V and J ends lost 4 bases and 0 bases respectively, with 17 bases between them. The CDR3 totals 17 residues. Germline CDR1 SGHRS, CDR2 YFSETQ. The sample comes from a study of shared clonotypes between healthy human individuals. Broader study findings: Among several donors, approximately 5% of naive CD4 clonotypes were found in common.

To make CD8 memory, CD45RO+ cells were put together with CCR7-negative CD45RA+ TemRA cells. Assay: immunoSEQ multiplex PCR; the TCRdb copy retains only in-frame clones and omits some. Of about 380,000 clones in the sample, about 96% were seen once. V usage is TRBV5-1 and J usage is TRBJ1-3; the D is unclear. The sequenced sample was memory CD8+ T cells sorted from blood. The subset: CD45RO+ cells pooled with CCR7-negative TemRA cells. This receptor was identified in a man aged 25 to 45 in good health. CDR3 nucleotides: TGCGCCAGCAGCCCTCCGGAGGCCTCGTCCTCTGGAAACACCATATATTTT. Residues: CASSPPEASSSGNTIYF.